Here is one T cell receptor (beta chain) with its context. The antigen is undetermined. This entry comes from a study of vaccination and CD4 T cells after COVID-19. Study background: Two of the convalescents were Hispanic, and convalescents were six males and four females. Either a CEFX pool, an HIV-1 Nef pool, or no peptide was added to control cultures.

Scientists ran DNA taken from cultured CD4+ T cells through the Oncomine TCR Beta short-read assay for sequencing. The template was genomic DNA from cultured CD4+ T cells. TCRdb reprocessed the PCR reads via MiXCR and lists one record per CDR3 protein. Of some 19,000 distinct CDR3 sequences listed, around 43% were seen once; the top ten hold roughly an eighth. Trimming stripped 4 bases from V and 6 bases from J, with 10 bases between. This CDR3 spans 13 amino acids. The germline V gene has CDR1 SGHTA and CDR2 FQGNSA. Treatment defined: approximately 11-day PBMC culture with coronavirus spike peptide pools or control peptides (ViraFEST assay).

V gene TRBV7-2 combines with J gene TRBJ1-5; D not resolved. This clonotype was obtained from a human donor who had recovered from COVID-19. The material sequenced was CD4+ T cells from blood, cultured in vitro. CDR3 sequence (DNA): TGTGCCAGCAGCTACGGAGGAAGTCAGCCCCAGCATTTT. Residues: CASSYGGSQPQHF. Using reference TRBV7-2 and TRBJ1-5 for the parts outside the CDR3, the full variable domain is GAGVSQSPSNKVTEKGKDVELRCDPISGHTALYWYRQSLGQGLEFLIYFQGNSAPDKSGLPSDRFSAERTGGSVSTLTIQRTQQEDSAVYLCASSYGGSQPQHFGDGTRLSIL.